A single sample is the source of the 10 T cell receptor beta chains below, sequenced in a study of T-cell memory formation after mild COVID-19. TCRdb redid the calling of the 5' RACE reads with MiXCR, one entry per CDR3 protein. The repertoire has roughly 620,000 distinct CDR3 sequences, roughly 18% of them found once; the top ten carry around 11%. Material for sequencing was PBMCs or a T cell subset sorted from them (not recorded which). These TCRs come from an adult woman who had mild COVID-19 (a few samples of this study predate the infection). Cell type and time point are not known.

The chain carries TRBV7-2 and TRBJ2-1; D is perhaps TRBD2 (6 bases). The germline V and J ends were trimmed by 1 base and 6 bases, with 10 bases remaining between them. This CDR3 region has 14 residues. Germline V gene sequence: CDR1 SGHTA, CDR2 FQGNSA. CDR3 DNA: TGTGCCAGCAGCTTAGATAGGCGGGGCAATGAGCAGTTCTTC. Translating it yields CASSLDRRGNEQFF.

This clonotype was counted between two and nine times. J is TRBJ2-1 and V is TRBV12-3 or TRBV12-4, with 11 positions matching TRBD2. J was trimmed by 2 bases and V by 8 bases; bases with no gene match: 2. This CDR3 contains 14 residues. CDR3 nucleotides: TGTGCCAGCCGGACTAGCGGGCCCTACAATGAGCAGTTCTTC. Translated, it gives CASRTSGPYNEQFF.

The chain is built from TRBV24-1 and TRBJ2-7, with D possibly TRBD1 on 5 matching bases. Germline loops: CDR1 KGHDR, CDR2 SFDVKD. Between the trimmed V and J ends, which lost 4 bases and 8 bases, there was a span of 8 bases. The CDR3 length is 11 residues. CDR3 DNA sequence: TGTGCCACCAGTGAGGACAATCAGCAGTACTTC. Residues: CATSEDNQQYF.

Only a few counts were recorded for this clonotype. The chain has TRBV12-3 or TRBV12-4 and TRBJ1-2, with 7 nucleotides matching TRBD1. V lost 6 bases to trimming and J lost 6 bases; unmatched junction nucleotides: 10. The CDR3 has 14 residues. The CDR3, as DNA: TGTGCCAGCAGCTCACGGCGACAGGGCCATGGCTACACCTTC. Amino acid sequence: CASSSRRQGHGYTF.

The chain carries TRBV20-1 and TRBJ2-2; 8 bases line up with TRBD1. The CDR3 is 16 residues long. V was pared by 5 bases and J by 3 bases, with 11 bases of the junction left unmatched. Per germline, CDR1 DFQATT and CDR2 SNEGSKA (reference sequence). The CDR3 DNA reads TGCAGTGCTCGTGACCAGGGGGCGGCTTACACCGGGGAGCTGTTTTTT. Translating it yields CSARDQGAAYTGELFF.

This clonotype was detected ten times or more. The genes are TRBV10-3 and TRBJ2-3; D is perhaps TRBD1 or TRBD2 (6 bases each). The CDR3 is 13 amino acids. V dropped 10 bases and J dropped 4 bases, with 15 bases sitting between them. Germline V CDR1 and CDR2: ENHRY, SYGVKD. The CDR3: CARSGGPADTQYF. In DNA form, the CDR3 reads TGTGCCAGGAGTGGGGGGCCTGCAGATACGCAGTATTTT.

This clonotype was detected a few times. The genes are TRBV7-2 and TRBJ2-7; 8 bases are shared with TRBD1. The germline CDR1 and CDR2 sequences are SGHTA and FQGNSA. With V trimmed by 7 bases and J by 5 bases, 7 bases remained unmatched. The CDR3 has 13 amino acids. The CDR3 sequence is CASIDRGGNEQYF. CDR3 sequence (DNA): TGTGCCAGCATCGACAGGGGTGGAAACGAGCAGTACTTC.

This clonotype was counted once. This CDR3 reads CATSDPAGGYEQYF. The CDR3 bases are TGTGCCACCAGTGACCCTGCGGGGGGCTACGAGCAGTACTTC. This chain joins TRBV24-1 and TRBJ2-7; 8 positions match TRBD2. Trimming at V came to 4 bases and at J to 3 bases, leaving 4 bases not matched to a gene. The CDR3 is made up of 14 amino acids. Germline CDR1 KGHDR, CDR2 SFDVKD.

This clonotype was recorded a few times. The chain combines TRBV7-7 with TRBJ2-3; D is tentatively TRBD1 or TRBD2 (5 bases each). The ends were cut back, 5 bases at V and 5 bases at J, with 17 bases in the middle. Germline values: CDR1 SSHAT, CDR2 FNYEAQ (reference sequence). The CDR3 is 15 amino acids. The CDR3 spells CASSQTGLKGDTQYF. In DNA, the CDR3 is TGTGCCAGCAGCCAAACGGGGCTTAAAGGAGATACGCAGTATTTT.

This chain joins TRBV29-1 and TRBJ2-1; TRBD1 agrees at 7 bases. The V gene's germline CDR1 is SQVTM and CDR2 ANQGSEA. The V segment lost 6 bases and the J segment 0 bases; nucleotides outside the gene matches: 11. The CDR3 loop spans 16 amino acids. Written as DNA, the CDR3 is TGCAGCGTACACCGACAGGGCGTGTCCTCCTACAATGAGCAGTTCTTC. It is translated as CSVHRQGVSSYNEQFF.